This TCR beta chain derives from a study of blood T cell repertoires in COVID-19. Original processing methods: Amplification of reference gene primers provided the estimated nucleated cell counts. This table comes from immunoSEQ multiplex PCR, and its TCRdb copy is limited to in-frame clones, with some not included. The DNA gave D and trimming, while V, J and clone size come from that table. The repertoire includes a few hundred thousand clones, 89% of them detected once, and over 9% sits in the top ten. Material for sequencing was PBMCs or T cells enriched from blood (not recorded which). This sequence originates from a woman aged 25 to 39 who had recovered from COVID-19.

CDR3 residues: CASSLGQGRLYEQYF. Here the CDR3 DNA reads TGTGCCAGCAGCCTCGGACAGGGAAGACTCTACGAGCAGTACTTC. The V gene is TRBV27, the J gene TRBJ2-7, with 8 bases that match TRBD1. Germline V gene data show CDR1 as MNHEY and CDR2 as SMNVEV (reference sequence). This CDR3 region has 15 residues. Losses at the gene ends were 6 bases for V and 3 bases for J; bases not matched to a gene: 10.